A selection of T cell receptor beta chains follows, all from one sample in a study of radiotherapy plus CTLA-4 blockade in lung cancer. Some clones are missing from TCRdb's copy, which holds only in-frame ones; the method was immunoSEQ multiplex PCR. Altogether 35,000 to 45,000 clones are present, around 77% being singletons, with the ten largest covering approximately 2.6%. This material consisted of peripheral blood, taken from a patient treated with radiotherapy plus ipilimumab. These receptors all come from a human donor with non-small cell lung cancer whose response to radiotherapy plus ipilimumab could not be evaluated. Each CDR3 is given without its conserved first and last residue. Part of the rows lack a size; the others show once, few, many or a class for expanded clones.

ASRYVGQGSRSGANVLT	TRBJ2-6	TRBV7-9	medium-sized
ASSSRTGAVDTQY	TRBJ2-3	TRBV7-9	once
ASSGPGSAGPFEQY	TRBJ2-7	TRBV7-9	NA
ASSIGAGGGNQPQH	TRBJ1-5	TRBV19	NA
ASNSATGSDQPQH	TRBJ1-5	TRBV5-6	medium-sized
ASSSLGGGRTYEQY	TRBJ2-7	TRBV11-2	once
ASSFQGSEEKLF	TRBJ1-4	TRBV5-1	few
ASSPRGGQPQH	TRBJ1-5	TRBV19	NA
ASSVRTSGNNEQF	TRBJ2-1	TRBV7-9	NA
ASSSTGSYEQY	NA	TRBV5-4	NA
ASSFFQGDTEAF	TRBJ1-1	TRBV11-2	NA
ASSYSVGAEPDTQY	TRBJ2-3	TRBV6-5	few
ASSETGIDGIENIQY	TRBJ2-4	TRBV9	NA
ASSDGGFPSYNEQF	TRBJ2-1	TRBV10-2	few
ASSFFSGDTQY	TRBJ2-3	TRBV2	NA
ASSPGGANTGELF	TRBJ2-2	TRBV11-3	NA
AISTGTGRDYGYT	TRBJ1-2	TRBV10-3	NA
ASSSNQENGYT	TRBJ1-2	TRBV7-2	NA
ASSHADQPQH	TRBJ1-5	TRBV6-5	few
ASRLAGDTGELF	TRBJ2-2	TRBV6-5	NA
ASSPWAGGDRTDTQY	TRBJ2-3	TRBV7-7	NA
ASSLEGSGQPQH	TRBJ1-5	TRBV7-9	NA